One sample yielded the 28 T cell receptor beta chains listed below, sequenced in a study of human T cells and chemical hapten exposure. MiXCR was run by TCRdb on the RACE reads, yielding one entry per CDR3 protein. The sample contains tens of thousands of distinct CDR3 sequences, around a tenth of which appear only once. Time point: patch test 1, 2 weeks after DPC sensitization. The treatment: therapeutic diphenylcyclopropenone sensitization with weekly scalp DPC. The material was whole blood, obtained in connection with sensitization to the hapten diphenylcyclopropenone (DPC). Source of these receptors: a woman aged 45-59 years with alopecia areata. Some clones in this sample may be carry-over from other donors' samples.

This clonotype has at least ten counts. The rearrangement uses TRBV12-3 or TRBV12-4 and TRBJ2-7, with 9 bases matching TRBD1. CDR3 size: 14 residues. V dropped 5 bases and J dropped 3; count of bases not matched to a gene: 5. The CDR3 DNA follows: TGTGCCAGCAGTACCGGGACAGGGTTCTACGAGCAGTACTTC. It specifies CASSTGTGFYEQYF.

This clonotype was detected many times. The chain carries TRBV18 and TRBJ1-3; D perhaps matches TRBD1 (5 bases). This CDR3 region has 15 residues. Germline CDR1 KGHSH, CDR2 LQKENI. Deletions cut 3 bases from V and 2 bases from J, with 11 bases between. The CDR3 DNA follows: TGTGCCAGCTCACCGACAGAAATTCCTGGAAACACCATATATTTT. Encoded protein: CASSPTEIPGNTIYF.

This clonotype has a count of ten or more. The genes are TRBV7-2 and TRBJ2-5; 8 bases line up with TRBD2. V was clipped by 0 bases and J by 2 bases; unmatched bases: 8. This CDR3 spans 17 amino acids. From germline, CDR1 is SGHTA and CDR2 FQGNSA. In DNA form, the CDR3 reads TGTGCCAGCAGCTTAGCGCTTATGTCTAGCGGGCAAGAGACCCAGTACTTC. As protein: CASSLALMSSGQETQYF. The full variable domain, with the rest looked up from reference TRBV7-2 and TRBJ2-5, is GAGVSQSPSNKVTEKGKDVELRCDPISGHTALYWYRQSLGQGLEFLIYFQGNSAPDKSGLPSDRFSAERTGGSVSTLTIQRTQQEDSAVYLCASSLALMSSGQETQYFGPGTRLLVL.

This chain connects TRBV7-8 to TRBJ2-7; 9 nucleotides agree with TRBD1. This CDR3 has 13 residues. V trimming: 6 bases; J trimming: 3 bases; junction bases outside the gene matches: 3. Germline values: CDR1 SGHVS, CDR2 FQNEAQ. CDR3 bases: TGTGCCAGCAGAACGGGACAGGGCTACGAGCAGTACTTC. This encodes CASRTGQGYEQYF.

The chain joins TRBV2 to TRBJ2-3, with 11 bases identical to TRBD2. Germline V gene sequence: CDR1 SNHLY, CDR2 FYNNEI. The V gene end was trimmed by 1 base and the J gene end by 1 base; junction bases not matched to a gene: 4. The CDR3 length is 17 residues. As DNA, the CDR3 is TGTGCCAGCAGTGAAGAGTCACTAGCGGGGGGCACAGATACGCAGTATTTT. Its translation: CASSEESLAGGTDTQYF.

Many counts were recorded for this clonotype. The rearrangement uses TRBV28 and TRBJ1-2; 9 bases match TRBD1. Losses at the gene ends were 6 bases for V and 1 base for J; bases not matched to a gene: 9. Germline V CDR1 and CDR2: MDHEN, SYDVKM. This CDR3 is built from 16 residues. CDR3 loop: CASSSPRGQGNYGYTF. The CDR3 nucleotides read TGTGCCAGCAGCAGCCCCAGGGGACAGGGTAACTATGGCTACACCTTC.

This chain uses TRBV29-1 with TRBJ2-1, with 9 bases fitting TRBD2. This CDR3 has 13 amino acids. Looked up from germline, CDR1 is SQVTM and CDR2 is ANQGSEA. The V gene end was trimmed by 6 bases and the J gene end by 3 bases; junction bases not matched to a gene: 3. As DNA, the CDR3 is TGCAGCGTGGCTAGCGGGGACTACAATGAGCAGTTCTTC. It specifies CSVASGDYNEQFF.

This clonotype was counted only a few times. The gene calls are TRBV29-1 and TRBJ1-2; 9 bases fit TRBD1. This CDR3 is built from 15 residues. V lost 3 bases, J lost 1 base, and 6 bases stayed unmatched. Germline assignment: CDR1 SQVTM and CDR2 ANQGSEA. This CDR3 reads CSVDPGTGYNYGYTF. In DNA form, the CDR3 reads TGCAGCGTTGACCCCGGGACAGGGTATAACTATGGCTACACCTTC.

The table lists this clonotype with many counts. This chain links TRBV3-1 with TRBJ2-1; a weak D match, TRBD1 (6 bases). Trimming removed 6 bases at V and 3 bases at J, with 21 bases between. The CDR3 has 17 residues. CDR1 and CDR2 (germline): LGHDT, YNNKEL (reference sequence). CDR3 sequence (DNA): TGTGCCAGCAGTCCATACAGGGTCGAGGGGGTCTACAATGAGCAGTTCTTC. Protein: CASSPYRVEGVYNEQFF.

This clonotype showed up many times. The chain recombines TRBV20-1 with TRBJ2-3; TRBD2 matches 11 bases. The trim removed 4 bases at V and 5 bases at J, leaving 8 bases unmatched. CDR1 DFQATT and CDR2 SNEGSKA come from the germline V gene (reference sequence). The CDR3 covers 15 residues. This chain's CDR3 is CSATVAGGPGDTQYF. CDR3 DNA sequence: TGCAGTGCTACGGTAGCGGGGGGGCCAGGAGATACGCAGTATTTT.

This clonotype appeared many times. CDR3 in DNA: TGCAGCGTTGAAGTCGTGAGAAACACCGGGGAGCTGTTTTTT. Translation: CSVEVVRNTGELFF. The chain joins TRBV29-1 to TRBJ2-2; D remains ambiguous. The V and J ends lost 1 base and 2 bases respectively, with 8 bases between them. This CDR3 has 14 residues. Germline values: CDR1 SQVTM, CDR2 ANQGSEA.

The chain is built from TRBV18 and TRBJ1-3, with D unclear. Germline values: CDR1 KGHSH, CDR2 LQKENI. V lost 3 bases and J lost 0, with 15 bases in between. The CDR3 consists of 17 residues. The DNA for the CDR3 is TGTGCCAGCTCACCGCGGCCCCCTCAAGGCTCTGGAAACACCATATATTTT. It codes for CASSPRPPQGSGNTIYF.

This clonotype was detected many times. The V gene is TRBV4-2, the J gene TRBJ2-3; 9 bases are a match to TRBD1. Germline CDR1 LGHNA, CDR2 YNFKEQ. This CDR3 spans 16 amino acids. V was clipped by 0 bases and J by 2 bases; unmatched bases: 3. CDR3 sequence: CASSQEDRGFTDTQYF. CDR3 nucleotides: TGTGCCAGCAGCCAAGAGGACAGGGGATTCACAGATACGCAGTATTTT.

This clonotype showed up just a few times. V is TRBV3-1 and J is TRBJ2-1; D tentatively reads TRBD1 or TRBD2 (5 bases each). CDR1 is LGHDT, CDR2 YNNKEL, per germline (reference sequence). V was shortened by 4 bases and J by 0 bases, with 13 bases between the two germline ends. CDR3 length: 16 residues. The CDR3 nucleotides are TGTGCCAGCAGCCGGGACGGAGCCCTCTCCTACAATGAGCAGTTCTTC. Its protein product is CASSRDGALSYNEQFF.

This clonotype was recorded many times. The V gene is TRBV20-1, the J gene TRBJ1-2; unclear D gene. Germline CDR1 DFQATT, CDR2 SNEGSKA (reference sequence). V gave up 5 bases and J gave up 2 bases, with 15 bases separating them. The CDR3 is 14 residues long. DNA for the CDR3: TGCAGTGCTTCAACCGGGCCCATGAACTATGGCTACACCTTC. This encodes CSASTGPMNYGYTF.

This clonotype showed up many times. The V call is TRBV20-1, the J call TRBJ2-1; 9 bases align to TRBD2. Germline values: CDR1 DFQATT, CDR2 SNEGSKA (reference sequence). V trimming: 0 bases; J trimming: 8 bases; junction bases outside the gene matches: 8. The CDR3 has 15 residues. The CDR3 loop reads CSAREAGGFLDEQFF. As DNA, the CDR3 is TGCAGTGCTAGAGAAGCGGGGGGTTTTTTAGATGAGCAGTTCTTC.

This clonotype has at least ten counts. J is TRBJ2-7 and V is TRBV28; 12 bases line up with TRBD2. CDR1 and CDR2 from the germline V gene are MDHEN and SYDVKM. This CDR3 has 14 amino acids. Trimming removed 7 bases from V and 5 bases from J; junction bases left unmatched: 6. The CDR3 coding sequence is TGTGCCAGCATCGCTAGCGGGAGGGCCCACGAGCAGTACTTC. Residues: CASIASGRAHEQYF.

This clonotype was seen a few times. This sequence joins TRBV19 and TRBJ2-1; 10 bases are a match to TRBD2. V was pared by 4 bases and J by 8 bases, with 5 bases of the junction left unmatched. Germline CDR1 reads LNHDA; CDR2 reads SQIVND (reference sequence). The CDR3 sequence is 14 residues long. The CDR3 sequence is CASSRASGSYEQFF. CDR3 bases: TGTGCCAGTAGTAGGGCTAGCGGGAGTTATGAGCAGTTCTTC. Based on the CDR3 plus reference TRBV19 and TRBJ2-1, the full variable domain is DGGITQSPKYLFRKEGQNVTLSCEQNLNHDAMYWYRQDPGQGLRLIYYSQIVNDFQKGDIAEGYSVSREKKESFPLTVTSAQKNPTAFYLCASSRASGSYEQFFGPGTRLTVL.

This rearrangement joins TRBV28 to TRBJ1-5, with D perhaps matching TRBD1 (5 bases). Looked up from germline, CDR1 is MDHEN and CDR2 is SYDVKM. There are 15 residues in the CDR3. V was cut by 4 bases and J by 2 bases, with 12 bases left in between. CDR3 loop: CASSYPTGGNQPQHF. The DNA for the CDR3 is TGTGCCAGCAGTTACCCGACGGGGGGCAATCAGCCCCAGCATTTT.

The chain's CDR3 is CASSYSVGGNQPQHF. In DNA form, the CDR3 reads TGTGCCAGCAGTTACTCGGTAGGGGGCAATCAGCCCCAGCATTTT. V usage is TRBV6-5 and J usage is TRBJ1-5, with D possibly TRBD1 on 5 matching bases. The CDR3 consists of 15 residues. The germline gives CDR1 MNHEY, CDR2 SVGAGI. The V end was cut by 0 bases, the J end by 2 bases, with 8 bases between.

This clonotype turned up a few times. The chain is built from TRBV18 and TRBJ2-6; 7 nucleotides line up with TRBD2. Germline-derived CDR1 and CDR2 are KGHSH and LQKENI. This CDR3 contains 17 residues. The V segment lost 8 bases and the J segment 0 bases; nucleotides outside the gene matches: 10. CDR3 sequence: CASPFGASGSGANVLTF. The CDR3 DNA reads as TGTGCCAGCCCCTTTGGGGCTAGCGGCTCTGGGGCCAACGTCCTGACTTTC.

The chain recombines TRBV6-5 with TRBJ1-2, with D uncertain. The V gene lost 2 bases and the J gene lost 5 bases, with 15 bases spanning the gap. The CDR3 spans 15 residues. From germline, CDR1 is MNHEY and CDR2 SVGAGI. The CDR3 sequence: CASSYISGGGYGYTF. The DNA of the CDR3 is TGTGCCAGCAGTTACATTTCCGGCGGAGGGTATGGCTACACCTTC.

This clonotype was counted ten times or more. The V call is TRBV20-1, the J call TRBJ2-3; D might be TRBD1 (5 bases). This CDR3 contains 12 residues. The V gene's germline CDR1 is DFQATT and CDR2 SNEGSKA (reference sequence). V gave up 3 bases and J gave up 6 bases, with 10 bases separating them. CDR3 nucleotide sequence: TGCAGTGCTAGGACAGACGGGGATACGCAGTATTTT. Residues: CSARTDGDTQYF.

Many counts were recorded for this clonotype. The rearrangement joins TRBV4-3 to TRBJ2-7; 11 bases map to TRBD1. CDR3 length equals 15 residues. Germline CDR1 and CDR2: LGHNA and YSLEER. J was trimmed by 5 bases and V by 1 base; bases with no gene match: 4. CDR3 loop: CASSQVGQGANEQYF. The CDR3 coding sequence is TGCGCCAGCAGCCAAGTAGGACAGGGGGCCAACGAGCAGTACTTC.

This clonotype appeared many times. In nucleotides, the CDR3 is TGCGCCAGCAGCTTTACGGCCACCGGGGAGCTGTTTTTT. It codes for CASSFTATGELFF. The chain joins TRBV5-1 to TRBJ2-2; D is ambiguous. The CDR3 has 13 residues. From germline, CDR1 is SGHRS and CDR2 YFSETQ. The V end was cut by 2 bases, the J end by 4 bases, with 6 bases between.

This clonotype was counted at least ten times. The genes are TRBV5-4 and TRBJ2-7; 7 bases fit TRBD1. CDR3 length equals 13 residues. Germline loops: CDR1 SGHNT, CDR2 YYREEE (reference sequence). The V gene end was trimmed by 4 bases and the J gene end by 3 bases; junction bases not matched to a gene: 4. CDR3 protein: CASSVGTDYEQYF. CDR3 in DNA: TGTGCCAGCAGCGTGGGGACAGACTACGAGCAGTACTTC.

This clonotype has a handful of counts. This CDR3 is CASRIDRNTEAFF. The DNA of the CDR3 is TGTGCCAGCAGGATCGACAGAAACACTGAAGCTTTCTTT. The V and J genes are TRBV5-8 and TRBJ1-1, with a weak D call TRBD1 (5 bases). The CDR3 contains 13 residues. CDR1 is SGHTS, CDR2 YDEGEE, per germline. V was clipped by 5 bases and J by 2 bases, with 10 bases between them.

This clonotype was seen repeatedly, ten times or more. The chain employs TRBV15 and TRBJ2-1, with D perhaps matching TRBD2 (6 bases). The ends were cut back, 9 bases at V and 10 bases at J, with 16 bases in the middle. Germline lookup yields CDR1 LNHNV and CDR2 YYDKDF (reference sequence). The CDR3 consists of 12 residues. The CDR3 spells CATRRDWDEQFF. The CDR3 nucleotides read TGTGCCACGAGGAGGGACTGGGACGAGCAGTTCTTC.